This T cell receptor beta chain is from a study of CD8+ T cells in alopecia areata (dated by TCRdb to 2016 to 2019). Describing the broader study: Treated patients were enrolled in an open-label pilot trial of oral tofacitinib at 5 to 10 mg twice daily for moderate-to-severe alopecia areata. Clonality in the scalp was compared among normal scalp (n=4), patchy alopecia areata scalp (n=8), and alopecia totalis/universalis scalp (n=8). High-throughput TCRbeta sequencing was used to examine T cell clonal expansion in alopecia areata in both the C3H/HeJ mouse model and human patients. The SALT score, which quantifies the percentage of affected scalp surface area, was used to measure disease severity in treated patients. In humans, TCRbeta sequencing was performed on scalp tissue and on sorted CD4+ and CD8+ peripheral blood T cells from healthy controls and from patients with patchy or totalis/universalis alopecia areata. immunoSEQ multiplex PCR using 35 Vbeta forward primers and 13 Jbeta reverse primers was used to amplify TCRbeta CDR3 regions. The RNA source kit depended on sample type: the PAXgene miRNA kit for fixed scalp, the miRNeasy kit for PBMCs, and the RNeasy kit for mouse skin. Patients received tofacitinib for 6 to 18 months and were then followed off drug for 6 months to check for delayed response and recurrence. Biopsies were taken from tofacitinib-treated patients at baseline and at 4 and 24 weeks of treatment, and a later scalp biopsy was taken in several of the tofacitinib-treated patients.

The sample's treatment or condition, from its label and the paper: oral pan-JAK inhibitor, 5-10 mg twice daily. Peripheral blood and lesional scalp punch biopsies were obtained from patients with alopecia areata. After PBMCs were isolated by density centrifugation and stained for CD3, CD4 and CD8, a FACSAria was used to sort CD4+ and CD8+ T cells. Concerning this clone: It has no known antigen specificity. Within one base of it there is no much larger clone, and no base qualities were kept.

The library relied on the immunoSEQ multiplex PCR assay. RNA was extracted from all samples and reverse transcribed into cDNA as template for TCR sequencing. First-strand cDNA was synthesized using SuperScript III with a 2:1 mix of oligo-dT and random hexamers. A synthetic immune receptor repertoire was used to measure amplification bias, and any remaining bias was corrected computationally. The study's processing was this. Raw reads were preprocessed to remove errors, and CDR3 was defined by IMGT conventions from the conserved cysteine to phenylalanine. Clonality was computed by normalizing Shannon entropy by log2 of the number of productive unique TCRs and subtracting the result from 1. CD4 or CD8 identity of scalp clones was inferred by cross-referencing scalp TCRbeta sequences with sorted blood CD4 and CD8 repertoires. The immuneACCESS repertoire file appears here via TCRdb, limited to in-frame rearrangements. These files lack a portion of the clones; in checked studies, under half of the deficit traces to unresolved V genes, and the cause of the others is not known. V and J calls and clone size are copied from that table; D and trimming were computed from the DNA. Across this sample there are 200,000 to 250,000 clones, with 66% seen only once. Roughly 1.2% of the sample lies in the top ten.

General conclusions and limits of the study: Many expanded lesional clones were found to persist in scalp and blood during tofacitinib treatment, and relapse after treatment cessation may be partly explained by this persistence. Because the treated cohort was small and had just a single nonresponder, larger studies are needed to establish links between baseline CD8+ expansion and response. Tofacitinib significantly lowered scalp clonality and the number of expanded CD8+ clones among the top 100 scalp clones. Compared with normal scalp, lesional scalp, particularly in alopecia totalis/universalis, had higher clonality and more expanded CD8+ clones, which suggests antigenic drive. Unlike mouse skin, where gammadelta T cells dominate, normal human skin contains resident alphabeta T cells that get sequenced too, which complicates analysis of the scalp TCR repertoire. Compared with mice, TCR sequences shared between patients were less clear, possibly partly because of HLA diversity across the patient population.

The germline V gene yields SQVTM for CDR1 and ANQGSEA for CDR2. From its cysteine to its phenylalanine, the CDR3 spans 13 amino acids. Kept here is only the CDR3 DNA, which spans 39 bases and is read in frame from base 1. The V and J ends are trimmed by 4 bases and 1 base, leaving 10 bases between them. The V gene is TRBV29-1 and the J gene is TRBJ1-1; TRBD1 is perhaps the D gene, given 6 matching bases. The sample in question was CD4+ T cells sorted from blood, obtained around week 44, from a patient treated with tofacitinib. This TCR was sampled from a human donor with alopecia areata. CDR3 region: CSVGTGKNTEAFF. The DNA is TGCAGCGTTGGCACAGGGAAGAACACTGAAGCTTTCTTT.